The 30 T cell receptor beta chains below come from one sample, sequenced in a study of long-term antiretroviral therapy in people with HIV. A v3.0 immunoSEQ assay was performed at survey level. Sequencing was performed with immunoSEQ multiplex PCR; in TCRdb, only in-frame clones are kept and a portion is missing. The table shows roughly 28,000 clones, with 70% to 90% occurring only once. Material: unsorted PBMCs, obtained 1.8 years after starting antiretroviral therapy. These receptors all stem from a woman younger than 30 with HIV.

CDR3 loop: CASAPLLVYSTDTQYF. CDR3 nucleotide sequence: TGTGCCAGCGCCCCATTACTGGTTTATAGCACAGATACGCAGTATTTT. This chain connects TRBV27 to TRBJ2-3; D uncertain. The ends were cut back, 8 bases at V and 0 bases at J, with 18 bases in the middle. From germline, CDR1 is MNHEY and CDR2 SMNVEV (reference sequence). The CDR3 length is 16 residues.

CDR3 nucleotides: TGTGCCAGCAGCGTAGTTGGGGGGGCTGGAAACACCATATATTTT. This translates into CASSVVGGAGNTIYF. The rearrangement links TRBV9 to TRBJ1-3; D is possibly TRBD1 (5 bases). This CDR3 contains 15 residues. V was cut by 0 bases and J by 2 bases, with 9 bases left in between. Per germline, CDR1 SGDLS and CDR2 YYNGEE.

In this sample, this clone turned up once. The V and J genes are TRBV6-6 and TRBJ2-7, with unresolved D. Trimming took 2 bases from V and 4 from J, leaving 15 bases between them. The CDR3 totals 15 residues. CDR1 and CDR2 (germline): MNHNY, SVGAGI (reference sequence). The CDR3 region has the DNA TGTGCCAGCAGTTACAGTGGTAGGGATCCTTACGAGCAGTACTTC. Protein: CASSYSGRDPYEQYF.

This clone has a handful of counts. V usage is TRBV6-5 and J usage is TRBJ2-7; perhaps TRBD1 as D (6 bases). Germline V gene sequence: CDR1 MNHEY, CDR2 SVGAGI. V dropped 11 bases and J dropped 6 bases, with 14 bases sitting between them. The CDR3 is made up of 11 amino acids. For the CDR3, the DNA is TGTGCCTCAGGTTGGGGGCTCGAGCAGTACTTC. Translating gives CASGWGLEQYF.

V usage is TRBV5-6 and J usage is TRBJ2-2; TRBD2 aligns across 7 bases. The CDR3 is made up of 17 amino acids. V was clipped by 4 bases and J by 4 bases; unmatched bases: 13. Germline-derived CDR1 and CDR2 are SGHDT and YYEEEE. The CDR3 nucleotides are TGTGCCAGCAGCCCGAGGAGGGGAGGGTGGAGCACCGGGGAGCTGTTTTTT. This codes for CASSPRRGGWSTGELFF.

The rearrangement links TRBV7-3 to TRBJ2-1; D tentatively reads TRBD1 or TRBD2 (5 bases each). V was cut by 2 bases and J by 13 bases, with 21 bases left in between. CDR3 length: 15 residues. CDR1 and CDR2 (germline): SGHTA, FQGTGA. The CDR3 DNA sequence: TGTGCCAGCAGCTTACAAGGGACGAGCCGAGGAATTCAGTTCTTC. Amino acids: CASSLQGTSRGIQFF.

This chain joins TRBV7-2 and TRBJ1-5; D is uncertain. The CDR3 totals 13 residues. V was cut by 4 bases and J by 6 bases, with 10 bases left in between. The V gene's germline CDR1 is SGHTA and CDR2 FQGNSA. As DNA, the CDR3 is TGTGCCAGCAGCTCCCGAGGAGGTCAGCCCCAGCATTTT. Residues: CASSSRGGQPQHF.

V and J are TRBV7-3 and TRBJ2-2; D not resolved. The CDR3 is made up of 11 amino acids. V dropped 5 bases and J dropped 5 bases, with 3 bases sitting between them. The germline CDR1 and CDR2 sequences are SGHTA and FQGTGA. CDR3 nucleotide sequence: TGTGCCAGCAGCAGAACCGGGGAGCTGTTTTTT. Translation: CASSRTGELFF.

The chain couples TRBV19 to TRBJ2-2, with D hard to call. Trimming took 3 bases from V and 13 from J, leaving 12 bases between them. Looked up from germline, CDR1 is LNHDA and CDR2 is SQIVND (reference sequence). This CDR3 region has 12 residues. CDR3 sequence: CASSIGPLGLFF. The CDR3 region has the DNA TGTGCCAGTAGTATTGGTCCCCTCGGGCTGTTTTTT.

The gene calls are TRBV28 and TRBJ1-5; no reliable D call. The CDR3 contains 15 residues. V lost 6 bases to trimming and J lost 7 bases, with 19 bases between them. Per the germline V gene, CDR1 is MDHEN and CDR2 is SYDVKM. The CDR3 DNA sequence: TGTGCCAGCAGGGCCCTTCGGGAGGTCAACCAGCCCCAGCATTTT. Translated, it gives CASRALREVNQPQHF.

This clone was recorded once. The chain employs TRBV6-1 and TRBJ1-5, with D possibly TRBD1 on 6 matching bases. CDR1 and CDR2 (germline): MNHNS, SASEGT. The V end was cut by 2 bases, the J end by 7 bases, with 18 bases between. CDR3 length: 16 residues. The CDR3 reads CASSESQGSTGQPQHF. The DNA of the CDR3 is TGTGCCAGCAGTGAAAGCCAGGGGAGTACTGGACAGCCCCAGCATTTT.

CDR3 region: CASSYKVTYEQYF. The CDR3 nucleotides are TGTGCCAGCAGTTATAAGGTTACCTACGAGCAGTACTTC. V gene TRBV6-5 combines with J gene TRBJ2-7; D not resolved. The CDR3 is 13 amino acids. The V end was cut by 3 bases, the J end by 2 bases, with 8 bases between. Germline V lookup: CDR1 MNHEY, CDR2 SVGAGI.

The chain links TRBV7-9 to TRBJ2-7; possible D gene TRBD2, 6 bases. The germline V gene encodes CDR1 SEHNR and CDR2 FQNEAQ (reference sequence). CDR3 length: 15 residues. V lost 4 bases and J 3 bases, leaving 16 bases between the germline ends. The CDR3 bases are TGTGCCAGCAGCTCCACCTCCTTAGCGGTCTACGAGCAGTACTTC. Encoded protein: CASSSTSLAVYEQYF.

The V call is TRBV19, the J call TRBJ2-1; D may be TRBD1 or TRBD2 (5 bases each). The CDR3 covers 14 residues. V lost 7 bases and J lost 9, with 19 bases in between. Germline V gene sequence: CDR1 LNHDA, CDR2 SQIVND (reference sequence). CDR3 in DNA: TGTGCCAGTACCCCTTTACTAGGGGTGGCTGAGCAGTTCTTC. This translates into CASTPLLGVAEQFF.

This clone was observed a single time. This sequence joins TRBV11-2 and TRBJ2-1; D gene unclear. Germline CDR1 reads SGHAT; CDR2 reads FQNNGV. With 4 bases removed from V and 3 bases from J, the gap between germline ends came to 10 bases. The CDR3 is 14 amino acids. Written as DNA, the CDR3 is TGTGCCAGCAGCTCAGAGCAAGACTACAATGAGCAGTTCTTC. Its translation is CASSSEQDYNEQFF.

This chain links TRBV19 with TRBJ2-3; 10 nucleotides align to TRBD2. Per the germline V gene, CDR1 is LNHDA and CDR2 is SQIVND (reference sequence). J gave up 7 bases and V 4 bases, and 8 bases lay outside the gene matches. The CDR3 consists of 15 residues. DNA of the CDR3: TGTGCCAGTAGTACATCCGGGACTAGCGTATATACGCAGTATTTT. It encodes CASSTSGTSVYTQYF.

This clone was observed once. The CDR3 spells CASKGQGDIYEQFF. DNA for the CDR3: TGTGCCAGCAAGGGGCAGGGGGATATCTATGAGCAGTTCTTC. This chain uses TRBV6-1 with TRBJ2-1; 7 positions match TRBD1. Germline CDR1 reads MNHNS; CDR2 reads SASEGT. The ends lost 7 bases at V and 8 bases at J; junction bases unmatched: 11. The length of the CDR3 is 14 residues.

In the case of this clone: The same CDR3 can be traced to other DNA sequences in this sample. The chain couples TRBV7-2 to TRBJ1-2, with TRBD1 matching over 7 bases. V lost 6 bases, J lost 6 bases, and 4 bases stayed unmatched. Per the germline V gene, CDR1 is SGHTA and CDR2 is FQGNSA. The CDR3 spans 12 residues. DNA for the CDR3: TGTGCCAGCAGGGAGGGGGCGAATGGCTACACCTTC. This codes for CASREGANGYTF.

This clone was picked up one time. This chain uses TRBV5-1 with TRBJ2-7; 9 bases agree with TRBD2. Per germline, CDR1 SGHRS and CDR2 YFSETQ. J lost 0 bases, V lost 4 bases, and 5 bases had no gene match. The CDR3 contains 15 residues. The CDR3 region has the DNA TGCGCCAGCAGCCTTAGCGGGAGCCCCTCCTACGAGCAGTACTTC. This gives the protein CASSLSGSPSYEQYF.

The V gene is TRBV5-1, the J gene TRBJ1-4; 10 bases agree with TRBD1. Trimming at V came to 0 bases and at J to 8 bases, leaving 4 bases not matched to a gene. Germline-derived CDR1 and CDR2 are SGHRS and YFSETQ. The CDR3 spans 15 residues. The CDR3 DNA reads as TGCGCCAGCAGCTTGGGGGGACAGGGGAAAGAAAAACTGTTTTTT. This codes for CASSLGGQGKEKLFF.

The V call is TRBV7-8, the J call TRBJ2-7, with D perhaps matching TRBD1 (5 bases). Per the germline V gene, CDR1 is SGHVS and CDR2 is FQNEAQ. This CDR3 region has 15 residues. The germline V and J ends were trimmed by 6 bases and 1 base, with 16 bases remaining between them. The CDR3 sequence: CASRPFQGPSYEQYF. As DNA, the CDR3 is TGTGCCAGCAGACCTTTTCAGGGTCCTTCCTACGAGCAGTACTTC.

The chain employs TRBV7-8 and TRBJ2-7; 7 bases are a match to TRBD2. There are 16 residues in the CDR3. After removal of 0 bases from V and 7 bases from J, the junction contained 12 bases not matched to a gene. Germline V gene lookup returns CDR1 SGHVS and CDR2 FQNEAQ. The CDR3 is CASSLAPGGGSGEQYF. The CDR3, as DNA: TGTGCCAGCAGCTTAGCCCCAGGTGGCGGGAGTGGGGAGCAGTACTTC.

Written as DNA, the CDR3 is TGTGCCAGCACCGGACAGAAGAACACTGAAGCTTTCTTT. It translates to CASTGQKNTEAFF. The chain uses TRBV2 and TRBJ1-1; a possible D gene is TRBD1 (6 bases). The V end was cut by 7 bases, the J end by 1 base, with 10 bases between. CDR3 length: 13 residues. CDR1 is SNHLY, CDR2 FYNNEI, per germline.

V usage is TRBV4-3 and J usage is TRBJ2-2; 10 positions match TRBD2. The V segment lost 3 bases and the J segment 5 bases; nucleotides outside the gene matches: 6. CDR1 and CDR2 (germline): LGHNA, YSLEER. The CDR3 totals 16 residues. Here the CDR3 DNA reads TGCGCCAGCAGCCATAGGACTAGCGGTCTGACCGGGGAGCTGTTTTTT. This encodes CASSHRTSGLTGELFF.

This clone was picked up a small number of times. V usage is TRBV5-1 and J usage is TRBJ2-7, with 8 positions matching TRBD1. In germline, CDR1 is SGHRS, CDR2 YFSETQ. The ends lost 4 bases at V and 7 bases at J; junction bases unmatched: 13. The CDR3 runs to 15 residues. This CDR3 reads CASSLAGTGPLEQYF. DNA of the CDR3: TGCGCCAGCAGCCTGGCCGGGACAGGTCCTTTGGAGCAGTACTTC.

This clone has only a few counts. V usage is TRBV19 and J usage is TRBJ2-7; 8 bases fit TRBD2. Losses at the gene ends were 2 bases for V and 4 bases for J; bases not matched to a gene: 7. The CDR3 totals 15 residues. Germline V gene lookup returns CDR1 LNHDA and CDR2 SQIVND (reference sequence). The CDR3 nucleotides are TGTGCCAGTAGTATAAGAGCGGGAGATGGGTACGAGCAGTACTTC. Residues: CASSIRAGDGYEQYF.

In this sample, this clone turned up once. V and J are TRBV14 and TRBJ2-3; perhaps TRBD1 as D (6 bases). Germline V gives CDR1 SGHDN, CDR2 FVKESK. This CDR3 is built from 17 residues. V was trimmed by 4 bases and J by 2 bases, leaving 19 bases between them. CDR3 region: CASSLFTGKMHTDTQYF. The CDR3, as DNA: TGTGCCAGCAGCCTGTTTACAGGGAAGATGCACACAGATACGCAGTATTTT.

This clone came up once. The V call is TRBV5-4, the J call TRBJ2-7; possibly TRBD2 for D (5 bases). The CDR3 extends over 13 amino acids. Trimming cost V 7 bases and J 3 bases, with 14 bases left between them. CDR1 and CDR2 from the germline V gene are SGHNT and YYREEE (reference sequence). CDR3 protein: CASGPYGVYEQYF. CDR3 nucleotides: TGTGCCAGCGGCCCCTACGGGGTCTACGAGCAGTACTTC. The entire variable domain, with the rest obtained from reference TRBV5-4 and TRBJ2-7, is as follows: ETGVTQSPTHLIKTRGQQVTLRCSSQSGHNTVSWYQQALGQGPQFIFQYYREEENGRGNFPPRFSGLQFPNYSSELNVNALELDDSALYLCASGPYGVYEQYFGPGTRLTVT.

The rearrangement uses TRBV6-6 and TRBJ2-5; 9 bases match TRBD2. The trim removed 2 bases at V and 2 bases at J, leaving 3 bases unmatched. The CDR3 is made up of 15 amino acids. Germline V CDR1 and CDR2: MNHNY, SVGAGI (reference sequence). CDR3 in amino acids: CASSYLAGRQETQYF. CDR3 nucleotide sequence: TGTGCCAGCAGTTACCTAGCGGGAAGACAAGAGACCCAGTACTTC.

This sequence joins TRBV6-6 and TRBJ2-1; 9 bases are a match to TRBD2. Trimming took 5 bases from V and 3 from J; bases not matched to a gene: 8. The length of the CDR3 is 16 residues. Per the germline V gene, CDR1 is MNHNY and CDR2 is SVGAGI (reference sequence). CDR3 amino acids: CASSTLASGNYNEQFF. Here the CDR3 DNA reads TGTGCCAGCAGTACCCTGGCTAGCGGGAACTACAATGAGCAGTTCTTC.